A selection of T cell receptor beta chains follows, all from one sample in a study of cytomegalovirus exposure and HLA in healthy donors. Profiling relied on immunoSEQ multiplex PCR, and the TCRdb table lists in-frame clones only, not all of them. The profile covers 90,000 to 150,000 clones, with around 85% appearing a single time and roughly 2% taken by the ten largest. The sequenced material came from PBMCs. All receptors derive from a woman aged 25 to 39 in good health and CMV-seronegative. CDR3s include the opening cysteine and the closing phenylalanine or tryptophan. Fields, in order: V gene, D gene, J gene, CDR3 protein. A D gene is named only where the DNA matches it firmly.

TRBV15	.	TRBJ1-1	CATSRALNTEAFF
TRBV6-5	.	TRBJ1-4	CASSYLRSEKLFF
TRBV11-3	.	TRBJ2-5	CASSLGPSDKTQYF
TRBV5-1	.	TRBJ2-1	CASSGARGENHNEQFF
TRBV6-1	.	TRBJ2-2	CASSESDTGELFF
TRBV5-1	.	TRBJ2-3	CASRKAGFTDTQYF
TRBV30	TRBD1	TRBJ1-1	CAWSRELDRERTEAFF
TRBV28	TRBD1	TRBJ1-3	CASSLAGGSGNTIYF
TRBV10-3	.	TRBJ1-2	CAISELGSTNYGYTF
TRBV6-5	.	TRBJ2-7	CASSYSSPDGGEQYF
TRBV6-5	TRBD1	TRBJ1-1	CASKKTGMWDTEAFF
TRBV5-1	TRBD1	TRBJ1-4	CASSIPGQGANEKLFF
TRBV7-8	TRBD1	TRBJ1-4	CASSLARTGDEKLFF
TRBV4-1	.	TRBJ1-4	CASSQVREKLFF
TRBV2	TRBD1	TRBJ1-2	CASNRDSSNYGYTF
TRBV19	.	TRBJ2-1	CASRRQQDNEQFF
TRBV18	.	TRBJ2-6	CASSLSKMGANVLTF
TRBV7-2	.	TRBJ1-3	CASSETASGNTIYF
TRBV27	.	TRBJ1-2	CASSPFAPRTANYGYTF
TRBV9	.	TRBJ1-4	CASSPSSSTNEKLFF
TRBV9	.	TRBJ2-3	CASSEVGVTDTQYF
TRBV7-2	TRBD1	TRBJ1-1	CASSLTGDGEAFF
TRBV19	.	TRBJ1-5	CASRPRGPNQPQHF
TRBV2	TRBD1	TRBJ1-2	CASRDRGGYTF
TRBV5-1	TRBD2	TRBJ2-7	CASSLIAGDSVGEQYF
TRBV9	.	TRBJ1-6	CASSARGADSPLHF
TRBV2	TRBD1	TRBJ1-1	CATGQEFMNTEAFF
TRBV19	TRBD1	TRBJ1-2	CASKQGSGINYGYTF
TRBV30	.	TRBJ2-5	CAWRLVGETQYF
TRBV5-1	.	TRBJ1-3	CASSVGHENSGNTIYF
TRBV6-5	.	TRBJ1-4	CASSRRETNEKLFF
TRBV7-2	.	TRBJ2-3	CASSLGQPTTDTQYF
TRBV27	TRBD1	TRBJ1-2	CASSSPRGLGGYTF
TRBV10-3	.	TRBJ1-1	CAISEVANTEAFF
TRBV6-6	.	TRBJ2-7	CASSYTGTDYEQYF
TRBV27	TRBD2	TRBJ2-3	CARKQAGGTDTQYF
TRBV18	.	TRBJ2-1	CASSPASLNEQFF
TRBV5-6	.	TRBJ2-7	CASSLGSPALAEQYF
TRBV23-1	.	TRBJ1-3	CAGGFAEISGNTIYF
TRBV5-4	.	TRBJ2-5	CASRAGIKETQYF
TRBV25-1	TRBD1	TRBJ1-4	CASTRTGAGEKLFF
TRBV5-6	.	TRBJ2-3	CASSLRLLGTDTQYF
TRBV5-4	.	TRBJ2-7	CASSLAAGSYEQYF
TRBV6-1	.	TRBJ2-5	CASSGLTGAQETQYF
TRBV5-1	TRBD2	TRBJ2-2	CASSLVSGGITGELFF
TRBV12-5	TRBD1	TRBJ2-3	CASGRGQGTDTQYF
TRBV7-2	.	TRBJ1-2	CASSRVAGVDYGYTF
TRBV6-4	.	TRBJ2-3	CASSDLPAGSSTDTQYF
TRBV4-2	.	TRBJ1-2	CASSQGTAPYGYTF
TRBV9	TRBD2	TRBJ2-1	CASSVGGGPNYNEQFF
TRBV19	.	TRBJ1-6	CASSNRDYNSPLHF